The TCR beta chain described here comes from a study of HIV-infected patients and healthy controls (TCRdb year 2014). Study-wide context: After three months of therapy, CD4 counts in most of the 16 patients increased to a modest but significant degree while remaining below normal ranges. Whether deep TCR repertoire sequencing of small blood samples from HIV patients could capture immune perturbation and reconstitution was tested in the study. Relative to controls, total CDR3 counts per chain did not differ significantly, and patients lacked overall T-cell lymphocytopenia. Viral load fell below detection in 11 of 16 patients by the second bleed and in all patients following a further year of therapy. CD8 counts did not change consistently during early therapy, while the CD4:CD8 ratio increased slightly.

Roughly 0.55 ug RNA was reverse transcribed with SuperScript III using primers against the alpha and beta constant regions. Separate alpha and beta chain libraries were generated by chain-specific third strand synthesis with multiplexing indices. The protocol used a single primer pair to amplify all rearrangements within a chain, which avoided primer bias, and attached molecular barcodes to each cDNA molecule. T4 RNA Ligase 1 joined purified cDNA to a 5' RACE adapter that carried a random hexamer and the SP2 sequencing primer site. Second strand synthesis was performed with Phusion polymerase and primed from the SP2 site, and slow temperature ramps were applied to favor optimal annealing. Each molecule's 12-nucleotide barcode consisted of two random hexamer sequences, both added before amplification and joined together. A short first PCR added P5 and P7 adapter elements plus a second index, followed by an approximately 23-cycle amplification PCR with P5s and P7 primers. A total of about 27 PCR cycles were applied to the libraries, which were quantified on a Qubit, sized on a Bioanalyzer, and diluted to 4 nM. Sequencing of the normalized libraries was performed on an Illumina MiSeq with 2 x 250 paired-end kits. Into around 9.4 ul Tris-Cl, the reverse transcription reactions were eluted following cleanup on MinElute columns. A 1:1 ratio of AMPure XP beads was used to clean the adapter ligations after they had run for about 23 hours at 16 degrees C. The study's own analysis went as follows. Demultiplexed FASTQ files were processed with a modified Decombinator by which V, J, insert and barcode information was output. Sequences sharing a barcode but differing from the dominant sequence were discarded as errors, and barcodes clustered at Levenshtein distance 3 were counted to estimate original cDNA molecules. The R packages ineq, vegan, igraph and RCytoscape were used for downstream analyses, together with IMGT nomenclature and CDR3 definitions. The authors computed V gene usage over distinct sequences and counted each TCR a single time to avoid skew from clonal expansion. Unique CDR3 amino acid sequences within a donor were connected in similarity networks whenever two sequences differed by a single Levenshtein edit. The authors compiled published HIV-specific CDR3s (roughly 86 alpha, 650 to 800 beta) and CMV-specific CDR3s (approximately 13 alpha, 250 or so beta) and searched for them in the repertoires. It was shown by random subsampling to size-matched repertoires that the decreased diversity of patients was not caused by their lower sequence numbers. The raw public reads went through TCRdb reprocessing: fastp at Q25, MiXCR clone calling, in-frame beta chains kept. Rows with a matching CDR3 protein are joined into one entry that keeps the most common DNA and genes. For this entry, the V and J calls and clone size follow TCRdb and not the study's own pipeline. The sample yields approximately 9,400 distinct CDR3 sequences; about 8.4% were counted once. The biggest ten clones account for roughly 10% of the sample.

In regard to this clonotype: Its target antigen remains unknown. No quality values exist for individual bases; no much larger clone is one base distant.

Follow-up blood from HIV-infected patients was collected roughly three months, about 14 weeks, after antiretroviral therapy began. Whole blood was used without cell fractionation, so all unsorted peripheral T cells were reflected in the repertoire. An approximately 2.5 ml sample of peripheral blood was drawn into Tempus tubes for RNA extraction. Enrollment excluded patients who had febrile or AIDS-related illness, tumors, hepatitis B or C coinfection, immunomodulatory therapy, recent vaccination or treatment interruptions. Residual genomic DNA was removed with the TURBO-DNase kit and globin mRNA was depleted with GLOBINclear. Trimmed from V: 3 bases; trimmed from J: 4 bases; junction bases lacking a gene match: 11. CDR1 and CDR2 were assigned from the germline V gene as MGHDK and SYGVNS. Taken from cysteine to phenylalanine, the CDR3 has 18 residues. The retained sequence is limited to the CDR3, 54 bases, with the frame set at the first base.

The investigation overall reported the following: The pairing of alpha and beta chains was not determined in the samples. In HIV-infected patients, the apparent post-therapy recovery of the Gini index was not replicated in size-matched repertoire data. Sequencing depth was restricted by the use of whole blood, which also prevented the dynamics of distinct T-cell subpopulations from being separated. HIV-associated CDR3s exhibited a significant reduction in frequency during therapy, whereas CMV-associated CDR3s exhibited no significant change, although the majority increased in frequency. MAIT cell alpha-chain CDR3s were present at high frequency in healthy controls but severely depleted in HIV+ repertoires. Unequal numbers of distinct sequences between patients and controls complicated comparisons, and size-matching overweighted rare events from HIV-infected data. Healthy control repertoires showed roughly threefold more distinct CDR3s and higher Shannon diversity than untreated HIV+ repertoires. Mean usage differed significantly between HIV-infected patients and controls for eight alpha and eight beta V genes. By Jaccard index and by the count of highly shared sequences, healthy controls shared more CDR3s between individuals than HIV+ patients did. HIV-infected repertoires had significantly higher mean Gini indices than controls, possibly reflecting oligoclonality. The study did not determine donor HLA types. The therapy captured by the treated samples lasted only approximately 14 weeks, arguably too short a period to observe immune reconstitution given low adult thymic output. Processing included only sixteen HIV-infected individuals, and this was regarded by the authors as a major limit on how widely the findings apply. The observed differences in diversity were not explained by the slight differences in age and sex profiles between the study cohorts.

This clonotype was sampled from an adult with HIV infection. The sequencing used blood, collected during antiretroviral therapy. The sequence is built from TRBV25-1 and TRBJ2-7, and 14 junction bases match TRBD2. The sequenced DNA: TGTGCCAGCAGTGAGGGGACTAGCGGGGGTGGGTCGGTTTACGAGCAGTACTTC. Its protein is CASSEGTSGGGSVYEQYF.